This TCR beta chain was sequenced for a study of blood T cell repertoires in COVID-19. Overall study: T cells, B-cell-depleted T cells, or PBMCs provided the cDNA or gDNA that served as material.

Sequencing was performed with immunoSEQ multiplex PCR; in TCRdb, only in-frame clones are kept and a portion is missing. Of tens of thousands of clones listed, approximately 86% are singletons. The CDR3 loop spans 15 amino acids. The V and J ends lost 1 base and 4 bases, in that order; junction bases with no gene match: 3. Germline values: CDR1 SGHTA, CDR2 FQGNSA. This TCR was sampled from a human donor in a cohort sampled during active COVID-19. The chain employs TRBV7-2 and TRBJ1-4; 7 nucleotides line up with TRBD1. Sequences were obtained from peripheral blood. As DNA, the CDR3 is TGTGCCAGCAGCTTAGGGGGACAGCTTAATGAAAAACTGTTTTTT. Residues: CASSLGGQLNEKLFF.